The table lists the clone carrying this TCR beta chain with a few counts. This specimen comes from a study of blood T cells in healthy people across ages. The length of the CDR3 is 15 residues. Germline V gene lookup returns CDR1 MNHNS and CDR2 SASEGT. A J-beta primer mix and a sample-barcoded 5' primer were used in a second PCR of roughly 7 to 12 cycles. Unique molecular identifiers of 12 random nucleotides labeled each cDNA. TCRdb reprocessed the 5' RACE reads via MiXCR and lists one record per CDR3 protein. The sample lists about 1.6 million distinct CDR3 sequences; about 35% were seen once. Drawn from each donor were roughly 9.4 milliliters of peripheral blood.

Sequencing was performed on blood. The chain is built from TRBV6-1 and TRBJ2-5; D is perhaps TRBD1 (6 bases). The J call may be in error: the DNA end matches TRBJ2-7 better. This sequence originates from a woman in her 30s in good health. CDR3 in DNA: TGTGCCAGCAGTGAGGTCGGGACACCGACCTACGAGCAGTACTTC. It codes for CASSEVGTPTYEQYF.